What follows are 24 T cell receptor beta chains derived from one specimen sequenced in a study of shared clonotypes between healthy human individuals. Clones were sequenced by immunoSEQ multiplex PCR, and TCRdb holds only the in-frame ones, with some missing. The table includes about 1.4 million clones, around 97% detected once. Input material: naive CD4+ T cells sorted from blood. Subset: CD45RA+ positively selected. The origin of the receptors is a man aged 30 to 39 in good health.

The rearrangement joins TRBV10-3 to TRBJ2-1; no firm D call. The CDR3 length is 13 residues. Trimming removed 10 bases at V and 0 bases at J, with 10 bases between. Germline assignment: CDR1 ENHRY and CDR2 SYGVKD. As DNA, the CDR3 is TGTGCCACCCTAGAGAGCTCCTACAATGAGCAGTTCTTC. Protein product: CATLESSYNEQFF.

This chain links TRBV12-5 with TRBJ2-3; no definite D call. From germline, CDR1 is LGHNT and CDR2 FRNRAP. The CDR3 has 15 amino acids. V gave up 2 bases and J gave up 0 bases, with 9 bases separating them. The CDR3 coding sequence is TGTGCTAGTGGTTTGAGTTTGGGAAGCACAGATACGCAGTATTTT. It encodes CASGLSLGSTDTQYF.

The chain joins TRBV2 to TRBJ2-5; D uncertain. Germline lookup yields CDR1 SNHLY and CDR2 FYNNEI. V lost 10 bases and J lost 2, with 14 bases in between. The CDR3 runs to 13 residues. CDR3 sequence: CAISSGSQETQYF. The CDR3 nucleotides are TGTGCCATCAGCAGTGGATCGCAAGAGACCCAGTACTTC.

With regard to this clone: Other DNA variants within this sample encode the same CDR3. The chain carries TRBV18 and TRBJ2-2, with a tentative D call TRBD2 (5 bases). V was pared by 2 bases and J by 2 bases, with 9 bases between. The CDR3 is 15 residues long. Per the germline V gene, CDR1 is KGHSH and CDR2 is LQKENI. DNA of the CDR3: TGTGCCAGCTCACCAGGACTTGCAAACACCGGGGAGCTGTTTTTT. Translated, it gives CASSPGLANTGELFF.

V and J are TRBV27 and TRBJ1-1; D might be TRBD1 (6 bases). This CDR3 is built from 16 residues. Germline CDR1 and CDR2: MNHEY and SMNVEV (reference sequence). V lost 0 bases and J 1 base, leaving 12 bases between the germline ends. In DNA form, the CDR3 reads TGTGCCAGCAGTTTATCCACAGGGAGTTGGAACACTGAAGCTTTCTTT. Amino acids: CASSLSTGSWNTEAFF.

The rearrangement joins TRBV10-3 to TRBJ2-7, with TRBD2 matching over 9 bases. CDR1 ENHRY and CDR2 SYGVKD come from the germline V gene. The CDR3 runs 13 residues. Trimming took 6 bases from V and 5 from J; bases not matched to a gene: 5. In nucleotides, the CDR3 is TGTGCCATCAGAGTAGCGGGAGCGGACGAGCAGTACTTC. Amino acid sequence: CAIRVAGADEQYF.

The genes are TRBV7-2 and TRBJ2-5, with 15 bases lining up with TRBD2. The CDR3 consists of 16 residues. The V and J ends lost 7 bases and 5 bases, in that order; junction bases with no gene match: 8. CDR1 and CDR2 (germline): SGHTA, FQGNSA. CDR3 residues: CASTGLAGGGSETQYF. CDR3 bases: TGTGCCAGCACAGGACTAGCGGGAGGGGGTTCGGAGACCCAGTACTTC.

This clone is a singleton in its sample. This chain joins TRBV2 and TRBJ2-7; tentative D call: TRBD1 (6 bases). CDR1 is SNHLY and CDR2 is FYNNEI in the germline V gene. V was trimmed by 2 bases and J by 6 bases, leaving 17 bases between them. The CDR3 runs to 15 residues. In DNA, the CDR3 is TGTGCCAGCAGTGAATCTCTCAGGGGCCTAGGCGAGCAGTACTTC. It specifies CASSESLRGLGEQYF.

The chain links TRBV5-5 to TRBJ2-7; D gene uncertain. Germline CDR1 SGHKS, CDR2 YYEKEE (reference sequence). The V end was cut by 0 bases, the J end by 3 bases, with 16 bases between. The CDR3 spans 16 residues. CDR3 sequence: CASSLAIEVAHYEQYF. CDR3 DNA: TGTGCCAGCAGCTTGGCCATCGAGGTGGCCCACTACGAGCAGTACTTC.

CDR3 in DNA: TGTGCCAGCAGTACATCAGTCTGGAGGGCAGATACGCAGTATTTT. This codes for CASSTSVWRADTQYF. The rearrangement uses TRBV28 and TRBJ2-3; D may be TRBD2 (6 bases). The germline gives CDR1 MDHEN, CDR2 SYDVKM. V was trimmed by 5 bases and J by 4 bases, leaving 16 bases between them. CDR3 size: 15 residues.

The chain joins TRBV7-2 to TRBJ1-5, with D possibly matching TRBD1 (5 bases). V gave up 1 base and J gave up 3 bases, with 13 bases separating them. Germline V lookup: CDR1 SGHTA, CDR2 FQGNSA. This CDR3 contains 16 residues. The DNA of the CDR3 is TGTGCCAGCAGCTTAGTATATTGGGGGGACAATCAGCCCCAGCATTTT. As protein: CASSLVYWGDNQPQHF.

V gene TRBV28 combines with J gene TRBJ1-1; D unresolved. CDR3 length: 13 residues. Germline V gene sequence: CDR1 MDHEN, CDR2 SYDVKM. The germline V and J ends were trimmed by 10 bases and 3 bases, with 15 bases remaining between them. In nucleotides, the CDR3 is TGTGCCATACTAGGGCAGCGGGACACTGAAGCTTTCTTT. Translating it yields CAILGQRDTEAFF.

The genes are TRBV6-6 and TRBJ1-5; D gene unclear. The V end lost 6 bases, the J end lost 0 bases, and 6 bases lay between the germline ends. CDR1 and CDR2 from the germline V gene are MNHNY and SVGAGI (reference sequence). The CDR3 runs to 13 residues. CDR3 sequence reads: CASREISNQPQHF. For the CDR3, the DNA is TGTGCCAGCAGAGAAATTAGCAATCAGCCCCAGCATTTT.

The rearrangement joins TRBV21-1 to TRBJ2-7. TRBV21-1 is annotated as a pseudogene. The CDR3 is 11 amino acids. The CDR3 DNA reads as TGTGCCAGCAGCAAAGGAAGCGAGCAGTACTTC. It translates to CASSKGSEQYF.

V usage is TRBV5-4 and J usage is TRBJ2-1; 10 nucleotides line up with TRBD2. The V and J ends lost 6 bases and 9 bases, in that order; junction bases with no gene match: 9. The CDR3 extends over 14 amino acids. CDR1 is SGHNT and CDR2 is YYREEE in the germline V gene (reference sequence). Here the CDR3 DNA reads TGTGCCAGCAAGGCTAGCGGGAGAACAATTGAGCAGTTCTTC. Translating gives CASKASGRTIEQFF.

The CDR3 sequence is CSVEGVENYEQYF. DNA for the CDR3: TGCAGCGTTGAGGGGGTGGAGAACTACGAGCAGTACTTC. V and J are TRBV29-1 and TRBJ2-7; possibly TRBD1 or TRBD2 for D (5 bases each). Germline CDR1 SQVTM, CDR2 ANQGSEA. CDR3 size: 13 residues. The V end was cut by 3 bases, the J end by 3 bases, with 12 bases between.

The rearrangement uses TRBV19 and TRBJ1-5; D uncertain. The CDR3 is 12 amino acids. V dropped 7 bases and J dropped 6 bases, with 10 bases sitting between them. In germline, CDR1 is LNHDA, CDR2 SQIVND (reference sequence). CDR3 sequence reads: CASTPRGQPQHF. In DNA, the CDR3 is TGTGCCAGTACTCCCCGGGGTCAGCCCCAGCATTTT.

The J gene is TRBJ2-7, the V gene TRBV5-1; 9 positions agree with TRBD2. The CDR3 runs to 15 residues. Germline V gene lookup returns CDR1 SGHRS and CDR2 YFSETQ. V lost 3 bases and J lost 2; bases outside the gene matches: 6. CDR3 coding DNA: TGCGCCAGCAGCTACTTAGCGGGAGATACCTACGAGCAGTACTTC. Its protein is CASSYLAGDTYEQYF.

The chain combines TRBV30 with TRBJ1-3; TRBD1 might be the D (5 bases). Per the germline V gene, CDR1 is GTSNPN and CDR2 is SVGIG (reference sequence). The CDR3 runs 12 residues. V lost 8 bases, J lost 2 bases, and 10 bases lay in between. The CDR3 bases are TGTGCCCACGCGGGGCCTGGAAACACCATATATTTT. Protein: CAHAGPGNTIYF.

The chain uses TRBV15 and TRBJ2-7, with 14 positions matching TRBD2. After removal of 3 bases from V and 4 bases from J, the junction contained 2 bases not matched to a gene. Germline CDR1 LNHNV, CDR2 YYDKDF (reference sequence). This CDR3 comprises 15 residues. Here the CDR3 DNA reads TGTGCCACCAGCAGGACTAGCGGGAGGGGGTACGAGCAGTACTTC. Its protein is CATSRTSGRGYEQYF.

The V and J genes are TRBV5-1 and TRBJ2-3; the D gene is possibly TRBD2 (6 bases). Germline V CDR1 and CDR2: SGHRS, YFSETQ. The CDR3 loop spans 16 amino acids. Deletions cut 3 bases from V and 0 bases from J, with 14 bases between. The CDR3 nucleotides read TGCGCCAGCAGCTCGGGTGCGGGACCTAGCACAGATACGCAGTATTTT. It encodes CASSSGAGPSTDTQYF.

This chain uses TRBV2 with TRBJ2-5; the D call may be TRBD1 or TRBD2 (6 bases each). Germline lookup yields CDR1 SNHLY and CDR2 FYNNEI. The CDR3 is 16 amino acids. The V end lost 6 bases, the J end lost 5 bases, and 22 bases lay between the germline ends. The CDR3 is CASSKGAGGSGETQYF. The CDR3, as DNA: TGTGCCAGCAGCAAAGGGGCCGGGGGCAGTGGGGAGACCCAGTACTTC. The full variable domain, with the rest looked up from reference TRBV2 and TRBJ2-5, is EPEVTQTPSHQVTQMGQEVILRCVPISNHLYFYWYRQILGQKVEFLVSFYNNEISEKSEIFDDQFSVERPDGSNFTLKIRSTKLEDSAMYFCASSKGAGGSGETQYFGPGTRLLVL.

The rearrangement joins TRBV6-4 to TRBJ2-1, with 9 bases that match TRBD1. This CDR3 has 15 amino acids. Germline lookup yields CDR1 MRHNA and CDR2 SNTAGT. V dropped 6 bases and J dropped 9; count of bases not matched to a gene: 12. CDR3 sequence reads: CASSLGQGHFSEQFF. The DNA of the CDR3 is TGTGCCAGCAGCCTCGGACAGGGGCACTTCAGTGAGCAGTTCTTC.

V is TRBV4-1 and J is TRBJ1-1, with 8 bases identical to TRBD1. The CDR3 totals 16 residues. With V trimmed by 4 bases and J by 3 bases, 10 bases remained unmatched. CDR1 is MGHRA and CDR2 is YSYEKL in the germline V gene. The CDR3 coding sequence is TGCGCCAGCAGCCCACATGTGACAGGGGTAGACACTGAAGCTTTCTTT. Translating gives CASSPHVTGVDTEAFF.